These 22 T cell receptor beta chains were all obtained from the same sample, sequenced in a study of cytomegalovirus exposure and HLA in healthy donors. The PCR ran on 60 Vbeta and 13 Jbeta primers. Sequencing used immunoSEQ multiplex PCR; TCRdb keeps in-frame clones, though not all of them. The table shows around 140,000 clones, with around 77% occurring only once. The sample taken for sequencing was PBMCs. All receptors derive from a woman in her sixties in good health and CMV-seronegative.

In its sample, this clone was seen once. CDR3 protein: CASSPTGNYNSPLHF. CDR3 sequence (DNA): TGTGCCAGCAGCCCCACAGGGAACTATAATTCACCCCTCCACTTT. The rearrangement links TRBV7-9 to TRBJ1-6; possible D gene TRBD1, 6 bases. V lost 5 bases, J lost 3 bases, and 11 bases lay in between. CDR3 length equals 15 residues. Per germline, CDR1 SEHNR and CDR2 FQNEAQ (reference sequence).

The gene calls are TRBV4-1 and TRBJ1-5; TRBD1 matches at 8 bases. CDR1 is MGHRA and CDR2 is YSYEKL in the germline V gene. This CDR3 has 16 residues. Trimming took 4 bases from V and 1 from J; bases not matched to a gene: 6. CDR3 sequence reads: CASSLRDRQSNQPQHF. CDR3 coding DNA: TGCGCCAGCAGCCTAAGGGACAGGCAAAGCAATCAGCCCCAGCATTTT.

The CDR3, as DNA: TGTGCCAGTAGTGCCGATGGCAGGGGATCCTACGAGCAGTACTTC. The encoded protein is CASSADGRGSYEQYF. The chain uses TRBV19 and TRBJ2-7; D might be TRBD1 (6 bases). The germline V gene has CDR1 LNHDA and CDR2 SQIVND (reference sequence). This CDR3 has 15 amino acids. V lost 5 bases to trimming and J lost 1 base, with 15 bases between them. The entire variable domain, with the rest obtained from reference TRBV19 and TRBJ2-7, is as follows: DGGITQSPKYLFRKEGQNVTLSCEQNLNHDAMYWYRQDPGQGLRLIYYSQIVNDFQKGDIAEGYSVSREKKESFPLTVTSAQKNPTAFYLCASSADGRGSYEQYFGPGTRLTVT.

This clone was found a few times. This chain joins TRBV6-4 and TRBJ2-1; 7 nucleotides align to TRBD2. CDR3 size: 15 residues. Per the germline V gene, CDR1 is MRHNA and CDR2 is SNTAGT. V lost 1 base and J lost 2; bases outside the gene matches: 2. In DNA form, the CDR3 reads TGTGCCAGCAGTGACTGGGGGGGAGCCTACAATGAGCAGTTCTTC. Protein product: CASSDWGGAYNEQFF.

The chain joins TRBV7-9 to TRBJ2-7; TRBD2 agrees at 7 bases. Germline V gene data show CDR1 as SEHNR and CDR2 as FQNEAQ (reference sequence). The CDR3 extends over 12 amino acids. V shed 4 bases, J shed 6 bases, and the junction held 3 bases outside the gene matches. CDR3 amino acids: CASSSSSGEQYF. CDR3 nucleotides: TGTGCCAGCAGCTCATCTAGCGGCGAGCAGTACTTC.

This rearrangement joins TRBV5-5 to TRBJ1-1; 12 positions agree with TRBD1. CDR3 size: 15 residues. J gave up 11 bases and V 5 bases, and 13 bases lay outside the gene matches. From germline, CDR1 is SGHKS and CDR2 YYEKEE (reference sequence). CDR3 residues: CASSSGTGGLEWAFF. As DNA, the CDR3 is TGTGCCAGCAGTTCCGGGACAGGGGGCTTGGAGTGGGCTTTCTTT.

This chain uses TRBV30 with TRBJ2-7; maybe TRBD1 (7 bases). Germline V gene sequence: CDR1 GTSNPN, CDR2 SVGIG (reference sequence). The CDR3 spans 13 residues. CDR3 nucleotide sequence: TGTGCTCAGGGCGGAGGGGGCCCGTACGAGCAGTACTTC. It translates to CAQGGGGPYEQYF.

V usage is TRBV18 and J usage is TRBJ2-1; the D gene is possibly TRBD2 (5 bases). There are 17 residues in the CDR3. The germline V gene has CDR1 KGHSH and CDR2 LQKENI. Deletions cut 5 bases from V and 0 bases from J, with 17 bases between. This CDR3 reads CASSKFSDPSSYNEQFF. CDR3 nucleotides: TGTGCCAGCTCAAAATTTAGCGATCCGAGCTCCTACAATGAGCAGTTCTTC.

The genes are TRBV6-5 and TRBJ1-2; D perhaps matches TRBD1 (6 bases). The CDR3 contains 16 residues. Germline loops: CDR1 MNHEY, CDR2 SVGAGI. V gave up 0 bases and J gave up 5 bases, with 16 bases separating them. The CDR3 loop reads CASSYSGGRGIYGYTF. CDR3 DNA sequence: TGTGCCAGCAGTTACTCAGGGGGAAGGGGGATTTATGGCTACACCTTC.

This CDR3 is CASSIRQGGEKLFF. CDR3 sequence (DNA): TGTGCCAGCAGTATCCGACAGGGTGGTGAAAAACTGTTTTTT. This chain joins TRBV28 and TRBJ1-4, with 7 bases matching TRBD1. Per the germline V gene, CDR1 is MDHEN and CDR2 is SYDVKM. The V segment lost 5 bases and the J segment 7 bases; nucleotides outside the gene matches: 7. The CDR3 has 14 amino acids.

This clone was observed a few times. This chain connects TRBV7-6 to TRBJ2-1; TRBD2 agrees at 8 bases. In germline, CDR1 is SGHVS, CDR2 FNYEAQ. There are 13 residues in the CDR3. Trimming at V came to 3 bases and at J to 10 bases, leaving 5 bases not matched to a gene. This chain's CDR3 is CASSFAREAEQFF. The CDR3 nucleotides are TGTGCCAGCAGCTTTGCGCGGGAGGCGGAGCAGTTCTTC.

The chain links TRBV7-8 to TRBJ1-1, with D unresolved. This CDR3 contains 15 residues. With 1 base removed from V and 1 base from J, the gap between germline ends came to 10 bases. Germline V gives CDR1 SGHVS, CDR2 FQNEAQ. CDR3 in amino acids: CASSLVADKNTEAFF. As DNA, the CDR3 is TGTGCCAGCAGCTTAGTGGCAGATAAGAACACTGAAGCTTTCTTT.

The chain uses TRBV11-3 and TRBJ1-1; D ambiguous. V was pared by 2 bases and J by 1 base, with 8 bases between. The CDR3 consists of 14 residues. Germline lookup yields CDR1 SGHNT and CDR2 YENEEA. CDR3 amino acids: CASSLYGQNTEAFF. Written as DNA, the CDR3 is TGTGCCAGCAGCTTATATGGGCAGAACACTGAAGCTTTCTTT.

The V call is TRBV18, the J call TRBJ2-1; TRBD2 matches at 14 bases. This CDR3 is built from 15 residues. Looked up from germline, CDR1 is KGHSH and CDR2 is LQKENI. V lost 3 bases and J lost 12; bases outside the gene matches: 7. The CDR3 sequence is CASSPGTSGSSWQFF. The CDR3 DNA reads TGTGCCAGCTCACCTGGGACTAGCGGGAGTTCGTGGCAGTTCTTC.

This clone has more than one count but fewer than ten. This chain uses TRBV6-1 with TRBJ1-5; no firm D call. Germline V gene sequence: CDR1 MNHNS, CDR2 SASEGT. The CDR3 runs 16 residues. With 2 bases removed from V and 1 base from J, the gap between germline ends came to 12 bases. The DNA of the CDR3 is TGTGCCAGCAGTGAATTTGAGGTTTCGAGCAATCAGCCCCAGCATTTT. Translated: CASSEFEVSSNQPQHF.

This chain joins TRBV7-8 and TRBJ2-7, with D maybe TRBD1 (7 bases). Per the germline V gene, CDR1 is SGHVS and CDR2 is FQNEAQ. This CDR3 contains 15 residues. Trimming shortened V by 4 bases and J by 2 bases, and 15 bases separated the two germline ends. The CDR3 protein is CASSSDREEAYEQYF. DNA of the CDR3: TGTGCCAGCAGCTCAGACAGGGAGGAGGCCTACGAGCAGTACTTC.

CDR3 sequence: CASSLTGGTEAFF. CDR3 bases: TGCGCCAGCAGTCTGACAGGGGGCACTGAAGCTTTCTTT. The gene calls are TRBV4-1 and TRBJ1-1; TRBD1 agrees at 9 bases. The CDR3 has 13 residues. The ends lost 6 bases at V and 4 bases at J; junction bases unmatched: 3. Germline lookup yields CDR1 MGHRA and CDR2 YSYEKL.

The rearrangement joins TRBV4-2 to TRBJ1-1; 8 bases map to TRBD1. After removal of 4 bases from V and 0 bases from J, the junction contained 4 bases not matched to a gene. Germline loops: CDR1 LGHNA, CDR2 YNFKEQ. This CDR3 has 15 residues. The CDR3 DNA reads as TGTGCCAGCAGCCCAGCACAGGGGGTGAACACTGAAGCTTTCTTT. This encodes CASSPAQGVNTEAFF.

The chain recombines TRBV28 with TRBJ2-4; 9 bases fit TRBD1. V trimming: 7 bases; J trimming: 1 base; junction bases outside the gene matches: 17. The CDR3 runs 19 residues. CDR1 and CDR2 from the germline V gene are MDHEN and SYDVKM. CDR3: CASTQYRGPPGAAKNIQYF. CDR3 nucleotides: TGTGCCAGCACCCAATACAGGGGGCCTCCGGGGGCGGCCAAAAACATTCAGTACTTC.

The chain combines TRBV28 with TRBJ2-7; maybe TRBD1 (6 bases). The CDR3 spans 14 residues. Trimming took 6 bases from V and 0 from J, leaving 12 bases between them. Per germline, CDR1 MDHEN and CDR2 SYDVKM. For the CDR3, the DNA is TGTGCCAGCAGGCCTGGACAGAGCTCCTACGAGCAGTACTTC. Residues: CASRPGQSSYEQYF.

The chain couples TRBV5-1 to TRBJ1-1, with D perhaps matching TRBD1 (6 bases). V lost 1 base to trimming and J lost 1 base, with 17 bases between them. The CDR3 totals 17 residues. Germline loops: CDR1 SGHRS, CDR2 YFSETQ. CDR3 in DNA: TGCGCCAGCAGCTTGTGGGGGGGCCCCCGGGGGAACACTGAAGCTTTCTTT. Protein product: CASSLWGGPRGNTEAFF.

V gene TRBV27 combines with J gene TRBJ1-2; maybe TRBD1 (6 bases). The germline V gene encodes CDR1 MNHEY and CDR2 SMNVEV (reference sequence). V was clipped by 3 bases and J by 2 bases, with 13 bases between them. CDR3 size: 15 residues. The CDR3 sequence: CASSFLDSRNYGYTF. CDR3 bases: TGTGCCAGCAGTTTTCTGGACAGCCGGAACTATGGCTACACCTTC.